These 21 T cell receptor beta chains were all obtained from the same sample, sequenced in a study of response to subunit inactivated influenza vaccine. TCRdb re-analysed the RT-PCR reads in MiXCR, keeping a single row per CDR3 protein. The sample includes about 150,000 distinct CDR3 sequences, around 11% of them seen just once. Sequenced here: CD8+ T cells sorted from PBMCs, sampled 23 to 25 months after vaccination. These receptors were obtained from a man between 50 and 75 years old who received an inactivated influenza vaccine.

V and J are TRBV12-3 or TRBV12-4 and TRBJ2-1, with TRBD1 matching over 7 bases. The CDR3 loop spans 16 amino acids. Unmatched junction bases numbered 11, after V lost 5 bases and J lost 4 bases. The CDR3 DNA reads TGTGCCAGCAGTCGAGCAACCGGGACAGTTTACAATGAGCAGTTCTTC. Translated, it gives CASSRATGTVYNEQFF.

This clonotype was picked up a small number of times. The rearrangement links TRBV15 to TRBJ2-2; D not certain. Germline lookup yields CDR1 LNHNV and CDR2 YYDKDF (reference sequence). The CDR3 has 10 amino acids. The ends were cut back, 10 bases at V and 6 bases at J, with 6 bases in the middle. The CDR3 reads CAKWAGELFF. The CDR3, as DNA: TGTGCCAAATGGGCCGGGGAGCTGTTTTTT.

The table lists this clonotype with many counts. The chain couples TRBV6-2 or TRBV6-3 to TRBJ2-1; D possibly corresponds to TRBD1 (6 bases). The germline V and J ends were trimmed by 2 bases and 13 bases, with 12 bases remaining between them. The CDR3 runs to 12 residues. Germline-derived CDR1 and CDR2 are MNHEY and SVGEGT. The CDR3 loop is CASSYEPGQQFF. As DNA, the CDR3 is TGTGCCAGCAGTTACGAACCGGGACAACAGTTCTTC.

This clonotype was detected a few times. The chain has TRBV10-2 and TRBJ2-7, with 9 bases aligning to TRBD2. Germline CDR1 and CDR2: WSHSY and SAAADI. J lost 3 bases, V lost 0 bases, and 21 bases had no gene match. The CDR3 totals 21 residues. The CDR3 region has the DNA TGCGCCAGCAGTGAGTCGATGGCGGGGGGGCTCTCACGCACTCGCCACTACGAGCAGTACTTC. This translates into CASSESMAGGLSRTRHYEQYF.

V and J are TRBV4-1 and TRBJ2-1, with D unresolved. Germline CDR1 MGHRA, CDR2 YSYEKL. Between the trimmed V and J ends, which lost 1 base and 8 bases, there was a span of 9 bases. This CDR3 comprises 13 residues. CDR3 in amino acids: CASSQVGWDEQFF. The CDR3 region has the DNA TGCGCCAGCAGCCAAGTGGGATGGGATGAGCAGTTCTTC.

This clonotype was detected a few times. V gene TRBV5-4 combines with J gene TRBJ2-1, with D perhaps TRBD1 or TRBD2 (5 bases each). The V end lost 0 bases, the J end lost 3 bases, and 22 bases lay between the germline ends. The CDR3 is 19 amino acids. Germline V CDR1 and CDR2: SGHNT, YYREEE (reference sequence). CDR3 coding DNA: TGTGCCAGCAGCTTGGAGTTCGCTTGGGACCCCCGGGGCTACAATGAGCAGTTCTTC. Residues: CASSLEFAWDPRGYNEQFF.

The V gene is TRBV5-1, the J gene TRBJ2-1, with D possibly being TRBD1 or TRBD2 (5 bases each). Per germline, CDR1 SGHRS and CDR2 YFSETQ. The CDR3 extends over 14 amino acids. V gave up 2 bases and J gave up 6 bases, with 12 bases separating them. For the CDR3, the DNA is TGCGCCAGCAGCTTAATCGGGGCAAGCAATGAGCAGTTCTTC. Amino acid sequence: CASSLIGASNEQFF.

This clonotype was observed a handful of times. The rearrangement joins TRBV7-9 to TRBJ2-1; 9 positions agree with TRBD2. Germline V gene data show CDR1 as SEHNR and CDR2 as FQNEAQ (reference sequence). This CDR3 is 15 amino acids long. The ends lost 1 base at V and 3 bases at J; junction bases unmatched: 1. CDR3 sequence: CASSLGTSVYNEQFF. The CDR3 DNA reads as TGTGCCAGCAGCTTAGGGACTAGCGTCTACAATGAGCAGTTCTTC.

This clonotype was observed a few times. The chain's CDR3 is CASSLSGGPDTGELFF. The CDR3, as DNA: TGTGCCAGCAGTTTATCGGGGGGGCCAGACACCGGGGAGCTGTTTTTT. This rearrangement joins TRBV28 to TRBJ2-2; 8 bases line up with TRBD2. J was trimmed by 3 bases and V by 1 base; bases with no gene match: 4. The CDR3 totals 16 residues. Germline-derived CDR1 and CDR2 are MDHEN and SYDVKM.

This clonotype has more than one count but fewer than ten. V usage is TRBV9 and J usage is TRBJ2-7, with 10 bases matching TRBD2. The CDR3 runs to 15 residues. V trimming: 0 bases; J trimming: 4 bases; junction bases outside the gene matches: 4. Germline CDR1 reads SGDLS; CDR2 reads YYNGEE. This chain's CDR3 is CASSVEAGGPYEQYF. CDR3 bases: TGTGCCAGCAGCGTAGAAGCGGGAGGGCCGTACGAGCAGTACTTC.

This clonotype has only a few counts. The chain recombines TRBV11-2 with TRBJ2-3; D tentatively fits TRBD1 or TRBD2 (5 bases each). Trimming took 5 bases from V and 2 from J, leaving 17 bases between them. The V gene's germline CDR1 is SGHAT and CDR2 FQNNGV. This CDR3 contains 16 residues. CDR3 protein: CASSAQPGGYTDTQYF. The CDR3 region has the DNA TGTGCCAGCAGCGCACAACCTGGGGGATACACAGATACGCAGTATTTT.

This chain connects TRBV7-8 to TRBJ1-5, with unresolved D. V dropped 0 bases and J dropped 0 bases, with 12 bases sitting between them. This CDR3 contains 17 residues. Germline V gene data show CDR1 as SGHVS and CDR2 as FQNEAQ. This chain's CDR3 is CASSLAASSYSNQPQHF. The CDR3 DNA reads TGTGCCAGCAGCTTAGCCGCTAGCTCCTATAGCAATCAGCCCCAGCATTTT.

The V gene is TRBV7-8, the J gene TRBJ2-7; 9 bases line up with TRBD2. The V and J ends lost 1 base and 0 bases, in that order; junction bases with no gene match: 4. There are 16 residues in the CDR3. The germline CDR1 and CDR2 sequences are SGHVS and FQNEAQ. The DNA of the CDR3 is TGTGCCAGCAGCTTAGTGACTAGCGGAAACTCCTACGAGCAGTACTTC. This translates into CASSLVTSGNSYEQYF. The full variable domain, in which reference TRBV7-8 and TRBJ2-7 provide the parts outside the CDR3, is GAGVSQSPRYKVAKRGQDVALRCDPISGHVSLFWYQQALGQGPEFLTYFQNEAQLDKSGLPSDRFFAERPEGSVSTLKIQRTQQEDSAVYLCASSLVTSGNSYEQYFGPGTRLTVT.

The chain links TRBV20-1 to TRBJ2-7; 10 positions match TRBD1. Per germline, CDR1 DFQATT and CDR2 SNEGSKA (reference sequence). V was pared by 1 base and J by 6 bases, with 3 bases of the junction left unmatched. The CDR3 consists of 13 residues. CDR3 DNA sequence: TGCAGTGCTAGAGGTGACAGGGGGCTCGAGCAGTACTTC. Translating it yields CSARGDRGLEQYF.

This chain links TRBV7-8 with TRBJ2-1; 7 nucleotides line up with TRBD2. The germline V gene has CDR1 SGHVS and CDR2 FQNEAQ. The CDR3 consists of 17 residues. V gave up 5 bases and J gave up 2 bases; unmatched junction bases: 12. CDR3 DNA: TGTGCCAGCAGCCCCGGCTTGGGGGGGTTAACCTACAATGAGCAGTTCTTC. Translating it yields CASSPGLGGLTYNEQFF. The full variable domain, rest sourced from reference TRBV7-8 and TRBJ2-1, is GAGVSQSPRYKVAKRGQDVALRCDPISGHVSLFWYQQALGQGPEFLTYFQNEAQLDKSGLPSDRFFAERPEGSVSTLKIQRTQQEDSAVYLCASSPGLGGLTYNEQFFGPGTRLTVL.

The chain carries TRBV20-1 and TRBJ2-1, with D hard to call. With 0 bases removed from V and 10 bases from J, the gap between germline ends came to 10 bases. The CDR3 has 12 amino acids. CDR1 is DFQATT, CDR2 SNEGSKA, per germline (reference sequence). The CDR3 DNA reads as TGCAGTGCTAGAGATCGGGCGGCCGAGCAGTTCTTC. Its translation: CSARDRAAEQFF.

The rearrangement joins TRBV14 to TRBJ1-2; D might be TRBD1 (6 bases). This CDR3 is 13 amino acids long. Germline-derived CDR1 and CDR2 are SGHDN and FVKESK. Between the trimmed V and J ends, which lost 2 bases and 4 bases, there was a span of 8 bases. Written as DNA, the CDR3 is TGTGCCAGCAGCCAATTGGACAGCTATGGCTACACCTTC. It encodes CASSQLDSYGYTF.

The chain employs TRBV12-3 or TRBV12-4 and TRBJ2-7; D is uncertain. The V and J ends lost 6 bases and 2 bases respectively, with 14 bases between them. CDR3 length equals 14 residues. CDR3: CASRPEAETYEQYF. As DNA, the CDR3 is TGTGCCAGCAGGCCCGAAGCAGAGACCTACGAGCAGTACTTC.

The table lists this clonotype with a few counts. The chain is built from TRBV6-1 and TRBJ1-4; D is uncertain. The CDR3 sequence is 14 residues long. The V end was cut by 6 bases, the J end by 5 bases, with 13 bases between. From germline, CDR1 is MNHNS and CDR2 SASEGT. DNA for the CDR3: TGTGCCAGCAGCCACAGCGTCGTAAATGAAAAACTGTTTTTT. Encoded protein: CASSHSVVNEKLFF.

This chain joins TRBV5-1 and TRBJ2-1, with D perhaps TRBD2 (6 bases). In germline, CDR1 is SGHRS, CDR2 YFSETQ. The length of the CDR3 is 17 residues. V gave up 0 bases and J gave up 0 bases, with 13 bases separating them. The CDR3 DNA sequence: TGCGCCAGCAGCTTGGCCTCTGCGGGAAGCTCCTACAATGAGCAGTTCTTC. Its protein product is CASSLASAGSSYNEQFF. Together with reference TRBV5-1 and TRBJ2-1, the CDR3 gives the full variable domain: KAGVTQTPRYLIKTRGQQVTLSCSPISGHRSVSWYQQTPGQGLQFLFEYFSETQRNKGNFPGRFSGRQFSNSRSEMNVSTLELGDSALYLCASSLASAGSSYNEQFFGPGTRLTVL.

Relative to its sample, this clonotype is medium-sized. V and J are TRBV12-3 or TRBV12-4 and TRBJ2-1; 11 nucleotides line up with TRBD2. The CDR3 spans 15 residues. V lost 6 bases and J lost 5; bases outside the gene matches: 6. DNA for the CDR3: TGTGCCAGCAGACGTCTAGCGGGGGGTAACAATGAGCAGTTCTTC. Its translation: CASRRLAGGNNEQFF.